The sequence of this T cell receptor beta chain was determined in a study of blood T cell repertoires in COVID-19. The repertoire was sequenced with immunoSEQ multiplex PCR; TCRdb's copy has only in-frame clones and lacks some. The repertoire holds about 160,000 clones, under 90% seen once, with 8% to 11% in the top ten. The CDR3 covers 15 residues. With 1 base clipped from V and 3 bases from J, the junction kept 5 bases outside the gene matches. Germline V CDR1 and CDR2: MRHNA, SNTAGT. The sample taken for sequencing was peripheral blood. The chain is built from TRBV6-4 and TRBJ2-7; 8 positions agree with TRBD1. The receptor comes from an elderly woman with active or convalescent COVID-19. CDR3 DNA: TGTGCCAGCAGTGACTTGGGACAGGATTTCTACGAGCAGTACTTC. It specifies CASSDLGQDFYEQYF.